This entry is about one T cell receptor beta chain. The antigen is unknown. The data were taken from a study of T cells and Merkel cell carcinoma outcomes. General observations from the study: Merkel cell carcinoma outcomes were reportedly predicted by repertoire and T-cell density.

Trimming left V 2 bases short and J 5 bases short, with 10 bases between. Germline CDR1 and CDR2: LNHDA and SQIVND (reference sequence). This CDR3 has 14 amino acids. Data came from immunoSEQ multiplex PCR; TCRdb stores just in-frame clones and leaves some out. Here the sample spans around 16,000 clones, roughly 80% being singletons. This TCR derives from a human donor with Merkel cell carcinoma. The sequencing sample was made of tumor tissue from Merkel cell carcinoma. The chain is built from TRBV19 and TRBJ1-5; D possibly corresponds to TRBD1 (5 bases). CDR3 nucleotides: TGTGCCAGTAGTATATGGGACGGCGATCAGCCCCAGCATTTT. Its translation is CASSIWDGDQPQHF.